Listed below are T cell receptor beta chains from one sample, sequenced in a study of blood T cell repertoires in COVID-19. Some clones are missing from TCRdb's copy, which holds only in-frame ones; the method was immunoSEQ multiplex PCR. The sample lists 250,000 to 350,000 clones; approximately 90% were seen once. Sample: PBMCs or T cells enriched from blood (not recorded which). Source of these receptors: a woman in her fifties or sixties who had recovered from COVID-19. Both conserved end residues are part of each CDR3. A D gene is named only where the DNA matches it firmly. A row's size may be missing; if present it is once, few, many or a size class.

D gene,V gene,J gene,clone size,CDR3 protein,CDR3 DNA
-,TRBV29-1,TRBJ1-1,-,CSVERETNTEAFF,TGCAGCGTTGAAAGAGAAACGAACACTGAAGCTTTCTTT
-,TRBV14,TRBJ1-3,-,CASSQDMTGNTIYF,TGTGCCAGCAGCCAGGACATGACTGGAAACACCATATATTTT
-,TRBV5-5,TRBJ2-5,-,CASSLEAGRETQYF,TGTGCCAGCAGCTTGGAGGCAGGGCGGGAGACCCAGTACTTC
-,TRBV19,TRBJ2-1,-,CASSPVRASNEQFF,TGTGCCAGTAGTCCGGTGCGGGCCTCCAATGAGCAGTTCTTC
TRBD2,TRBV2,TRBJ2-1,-,CASSGASGSLNEQFF,TGTGCCAGCAGTGGGGCTAGCGGGAGCCTCAATGAGCAGTTCTTC
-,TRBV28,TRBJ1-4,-,CASGFLREEKKEKLFF,TGTGCCAGCGGGTTCCTCCGGGAGGAAAAGAAGGAAAAACTGTTTTTT
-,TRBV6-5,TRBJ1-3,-,CASSFTGSGNTIYF,TGTGCCAGCAGTTTTACAGGGTCTGGAAACACCATATATTTT
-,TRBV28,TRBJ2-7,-,CASTRTGTYEQYF,TGTGCCAGCACTCGGACGGGAACCTACGAGCAGTACTTC
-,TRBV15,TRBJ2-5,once,CATSRKTVQETQYF,TGTGCCACCAGCAGAAAGACAGTCCAAGAGACCCAGTACTTC
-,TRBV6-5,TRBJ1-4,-,CASSSATNEKLFF,TGTGCCAGCAGTTCCGCAACTAATGAAAAACTGTTTTTT
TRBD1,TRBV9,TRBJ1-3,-,CASSVDDAGRGLGNTIYF,TGTGCCAGCAGCGTAGACGATGCGGGCAGGGGGCTTGGAAACACCATATATTTT
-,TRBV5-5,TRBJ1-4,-,CASSGWGLLTNEKLFF,TGTGCCAGCAGCGGGTGGGGACTTTTAACTAATGAAAAACTGTTTTTT
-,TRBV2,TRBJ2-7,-,CASIILTDYEQYF,TGTGCCAGCATCATCCTGACAGATTACGAGCAGTACTTC
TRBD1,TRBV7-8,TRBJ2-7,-,CASSWDRSSYEQYF,TGTGCCAGCAGCTGGGACAGGAGCTCCTACGAGCAGTACTTC
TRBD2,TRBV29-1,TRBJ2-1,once,CSVEERAGVYFF,TGCAGCGTTGAAGAGAGAGCGGGAGTGTATTTCTTC
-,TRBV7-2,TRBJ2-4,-,CASSLDRGKLAKNIQYF,TGTGCCAGCAGCTTAGATCGCGGGAAACTAGCCAAAAACATTCAGTACTTC
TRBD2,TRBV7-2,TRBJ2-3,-,CASSLVPAGGSRDTQYF,TGTGCCAGCAGCTTAGTCCCAGCGGGAGGGTCACGAGATACGCAGTATTTT
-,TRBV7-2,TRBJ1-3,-,CASSFDSRSGNTIYF,TGTGCCAGCAGCTTCGACAGCCGCTCTGGAAACACCATATATTTT
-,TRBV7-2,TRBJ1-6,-,CASSLGPPYSPLHF,TGTGCCAGCAGCTTAGGGCCCCCCTATTCACCCCTCCACTTT
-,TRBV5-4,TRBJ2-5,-,CASSLVKAGVRQETQYF,TGTGCCAGCAGCTTGGTTAAGGCAGGGGTTCGTCAAGAGACCCAGTACTTC
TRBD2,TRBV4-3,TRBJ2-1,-,CASSQDTLAGEYSYNEQFF,TGCGCCAGCAGCCAAGACACTCTAGCGGGAGAGTACTCCTACAATGAGCAGTTCTTC
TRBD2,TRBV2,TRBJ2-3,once,CASTGLADTDTQYF,TGTGCCAGCACGGGACTAGCGGATACAGATACGCAGTATTTT
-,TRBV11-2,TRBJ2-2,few,CASRPPGGPLTGELFF,TGTGCCAGCAGGCCTCCAGGGGGGCCGCTTACCGGGGAGCTGTTTTTT
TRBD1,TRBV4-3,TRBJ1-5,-,CASSQDPGGYEPQHF,TGCGCCAGCAGCCAAGACCCAGGGGGCTATGAGCCCCAGCATTTT
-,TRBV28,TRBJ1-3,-,CASRDRPNLPSGNTIYF,TGTGCCAGCAGAGACAGACCAAATCTACCTTCTGGAAACACCATATATTTT
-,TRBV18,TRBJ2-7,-,CASSPNAGSSEQYF,TGTGCCAGCTCACCTAACGCGGGTAGTAGCGAGCAGTACTTC
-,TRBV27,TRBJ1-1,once,CASSLSRGVGNTEAFF,TGTGCCAGCAGTTTATCCCGGGGGGTAGGAAACACTGAAGCTTTCTTT
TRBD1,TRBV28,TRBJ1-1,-,CASDRADKAFF,TGTGCCAGCGACAGGGCAGACAAAGCTTTCTTT
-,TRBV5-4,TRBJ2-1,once,CASSLAKRRDNEQFF,TGTGCCAGCAGCTTGGCTAAGCGGAGGGACAATGAGCAGTTCTTC
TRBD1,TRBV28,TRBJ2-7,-,CASSLSGTGAIYEQYF,TGTGCCAGCAGTTTATCCGGGACAGGGGCAATCTACGAGCAGTACTTC
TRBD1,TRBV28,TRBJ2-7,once,CASSVRTGGGEQYF,TGTGCCAGCAGTGTTAGGACAGGGGGCGGCGAGCAGTACTTC
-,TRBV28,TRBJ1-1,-,CAAGPLGTEAFF,TGTGCCGCGGGGCCGCTGGGCACTGAAGCTTTCTTT
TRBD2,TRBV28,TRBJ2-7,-,CASSLQAGAYEQYF,TGTGCCAGCAGTTTACAAGCGGGAGCATACGAGCAGTACTTC
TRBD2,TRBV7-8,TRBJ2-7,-,CASSLTSGRGYEQYF,TGTGCCAGCAGTCTTACTAGCGGGAGAGGGTACGAGCAGTACTTC
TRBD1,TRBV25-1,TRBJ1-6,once,CASSAQGQGAASPLHF,TGTGCCAGCAGTGCCCAGGGACAGGGGGCGGCCTCACCCCTCCACTTT
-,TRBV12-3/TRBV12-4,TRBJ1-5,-,CASSSGSQPQHF,TGTGCCAGCAGTAGTGGGAGTCAGCCCCAGCATTTT
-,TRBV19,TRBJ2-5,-,CASSRGWQESQYF,TGTGCCAGTAGCCGAGGGTGGCAAGAGAGCCAGTACTTC
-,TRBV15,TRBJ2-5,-,CATSRSPQALQETQYF,TGTGCCACCAGCAGATCCCCGCAGGCCCTGCAAGAGACCCAGTACTTC
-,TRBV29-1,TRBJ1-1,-,CSGGGGRTEAFF,TGCAGCGGCGGGGGGGGCCGAACTGAAGCTTTCTTT
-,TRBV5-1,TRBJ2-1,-,CASSLATRVDYNEQFF,TGCGCCAGCAGCTTGGCAACGCGGGTAGACTACAATGAGCAGTTCTTC
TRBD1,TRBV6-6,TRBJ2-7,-,CASSYGQVYEQYF,TGTGCCAGCAGTTACGGACAGGTCTACGAGCAGTACTTC
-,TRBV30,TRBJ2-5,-,CAWRETGKPQETQYF,TGTGCCTGGAGAGAGACAGGAAAGCCCCAAGAGACCCAGTACTTC
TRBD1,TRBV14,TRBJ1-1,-,CASSLPGQGVAAFF,TGTGCCAGCAGCCTCCCGGGACAGGGAGTAGCAGCTTTCTTT
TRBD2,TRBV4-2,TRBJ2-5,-,CASSPRTSGNRYQETQYF,TGTGCCAGCAGCCCAAGGACTAGCGGGAACAGGTACCAAGAGACCCAGTACTTC
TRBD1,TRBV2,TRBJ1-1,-,CASSLQGADTEAFF,TGTGCCAGCAGTCTCCAGGGGGCAGACACTGAAGCTTTCTTT
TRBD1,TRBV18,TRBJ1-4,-,CASSPGQGAANEKLFF,TGTGCCAGCTCACCGGGACAGGGGGCAGCTAATGAAAAACTGTTTTTT
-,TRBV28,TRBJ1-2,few,CASSLPGYGYTF,TGTGCCAGCAGTTTACCAGGCTATGGCTACACCTTC